The 30 T cell receptor beta chains listed next were all sequenced from one sample in a study of T-cell memory formation after mild COVID-19. TCRdb re-called the 5' RACE reads with MiXCR, one entry per CDR3 protein. Of hundreds of thousands of distinct CDR3 sequences in the sample, around 21% were seen once. Sequencing was done on a sample of PBMCs or a T cell subset sorted from them (not recorded which). These receptors all come from an adult woman who had mild COVID-19 (a few samples of this study predate the infection). Cell type and time point are not known.

This clonotype occurred a few times. The chain has TRBV20-1 and TRBJ2-1, with D perhaps TRBD2 (5 bases). Germline V CDR1 and CDR2: DFQATT, SNEGSKA (reference sequence). Trimming cost V 0 bases and J 6 bases, with 15 bases left between them. The CDR3 extends over 15 amino acids. The CDR3 here is CSARDPTSGINEQFF. Written as DNA, the CDR3 is TGCAGTGCTAGAGATCCGACTTCGGGGATCAATGAGCAGTTCTTC.

The chain has TRBV6-6 and TRBJ1-1, with 9 bases lining up with TRBD1. The CDR3 is 13 residues long. The J segment lost 8 bases and the V segment lost 6 bases, leaving 7 bases of the junction unmatched. The germline V gene encodes CDR1 MNHNY and CDR2 SVGAGI (reference sequence). The CDR3, as DNA: TGTGCCAGCAGCCCGACAGGGGGGGAGGAAGCTTTCTTT. As protein: CASSPTGGEEAFF.

This chain connects TRBV5-6 to TRBJ2-2; D call uncertain. Germline CDR1 reads SGHDT; CDR2 reads YYEEEE. Trimming removed 4 bases at V and 3 bases at J, with 16 bases between. The CDR3 sequence is 16 residues long. CDR3 sequence (DNA): TGTGCCAGCAGCCCAGACCCCTCCCTTCACACCGGGGAGCTGTTTTTT. Translation: CASSPDPSLHTGELFF.

This clonotype has just a few counts. J is TRBJ2-5 and V is TRBV7-9, with 12 bases aligning to TRBD2. V lost 7 bases, J lost 5 bases, and 11 bases stayed unmatched. CDR1 SEHNR and CDR2 FQNEAQ come from the germline V gene (reference sequence). The CDR3 sequence is 16 residues long. The CDR3 nucleotides are TGTGCCAGCACATCAGGGCTAGCGGGAGGGTTGGAGACCCAGTACTTC. Translated: CASTSGLAGGLETQYF.

The chain carries TRBV6-6 and TRBJ2-7, with a possible D match to TRBD1 (5 bases). This CDR3 contains 16 residues. V gave up 6 bases and J gave up 1 base, with 19 bases separating them. Germline CDR1 is MNHNY and CDR2 is SVGAGI (reference sequence). For the CDR3, the DNA is TGTGCCAGCAGCCCAGGCTTAGGGGCAGGGTCCTACGAGCAGTACTTC. As protein: CASSPGLGAGSYEQYF.

The rearrangement uses TRBV9 and TRBJ1-1; D may be TRBD1 (6 bases). CDR1 and CDR2 from the germline V gene are SGDLS and YYNGEE. V lost 3 bases, J lost 5 bases, and 23 bases lay in between. This CDR3 comprises 17 residues. The CDR3 is CASSDVARRGPGTEAFF. In nucleotides, the CDR3 is TGTGCCAGCAGCGACGTAGCCCGGCGGGGGCCGGGGACTGAAGCTTTCTTT.

This chain joins TRBV7-9 and TRBJ1-6; no clear D. V was pared by 6 bases and J by 4 bases, with 7 bases between. Germline V gives CDR1 SEHNR, CDR2 FQNEAQ (reference sequence). This CDR3 is built from 13 residues. The CDR3 DNA follows: TGTGCCAGCAGACCCGTTTATAATTCACCCCTCCACTTT. Protein sequence: CASRPVYNSPLHF.

There are a few counts of this clonotype. This chain connects TRBV5-1 to TRBJ2-1, with unresolved D. V was clipped by 5 bases and J by 0 bases, with 12 bases between them. The germline V gene has CDR1 SGHRS and CDR2 YFSETQ. The CDR3 spans 15 residues. CDR3 region: CASRREGSSYNEQFF. The DNA of the CDR3 is TGCGCCAGCAGACGCGAAGGAAGCTCCTACAATGAGCAGTTCTTC. Based on the CDR3 plus reference TRBV5-1 and TRBJ2-1, the full variable domain is KAGVTQTPRYLIKTRGQQVTLSCSPISGHRSVSWYQQTPGQGLQFLFEYFSETQRNKGNFPGRFSGRQFSNSRSEMNVSTLELGDSALYLCASRREGSSYNEQFFGPGTRLTVL.

The gene calls are TRBV7-2 and TRBJ1-1, with TRBD1 identical over 10 bases. CDR1 and CDR2 from the germline V gene are SGHTA and FQGNSA. The J segment lost 0 bases and the V segment lost 4 bases, leaving 2 bases of the junction unmatched. The CDR3 spans 15 residues. CDR3 sequence: CASSSDRGMNTEAFF. DNA for the CDR3: TGTGCCAGCAGCTCGGACAGGGGGATGAACACTGAAGCTTTCTTT.

This clonotype has more than one count but fewer than ten. V and J are TRBV12-3 or TRBV12-4 and TRBJ2-5, with D possibly matching TRBD1 (6 bases). V was clipped by 5 bases and J by 2 bases, with 18 bases between them. The CDR3 loop spans 16 amino acids. The CDR3, as DNA: TGTGCCAGCAGTCTCGGGTCCACAAGGGGGCAAGAGACCCAGTACTTC. Its protein is CASSLGSTRGQETQYF.

The V and J genes are TRBV6-5 and TRBJ2-7, with 9 bases identical to TRBD1. V lost 5 bases, J lost 6 bases, and 14 bases stayed unmatched. The CDR3 runs to 16 residues. Germline CDR1 MNHEY, CDR2 SVGAGI. CDR3 sequence reads: CASSPNRGRVGFEQYF. Written as DNA, the CDR3 is TGTGCCAGCAGTCCGAACAGGGGGCGCGTTGGTTTCGAGCAGTACTTC.

The V gene is TRBV12-3 or TRBV12-4, the J gene TRBJ2-7, with TRBD1 as a possible D gene (6 bases). There are 12 residues in the CDR3. Trimming stripped 3 bases from V and 9 bases from J, with 12 bases between. The CDR3 sequence is CASSFFQGRQYF. The CDR3 coding sequence is TGTGCCAGCAGTTTCTTCCAGGGGAGGCAGTACTTC.

The genes are TRBV7-9 and TRBJ2-1; 9 bases are shared with TRBD2. This CDR3 region has 16 residues. Germline CDR1 is SEHNR and CDR2 is FQNEAQ (reference sequence). V lost 5 bases and J lost 9; bases outside the gene matches: 14. The DNA for the CDR3 is TGTGCCAGCAGCCCAGCCACGGGACTAGCTGGGGGTGAGCAGTTCTTC. Amino acids: CASSPATGLAGGEQFF.

This clonotype was seen repeatedly, ten times or more. The rearrangement uses TRBV20-1 and TRBJ1-5; D call uncertain. Trimming left V 7 bases short and J 0 bases short, with 10 bases between. The CDR3 consists of 13 residues. Germline CDR1 and CDR2: DFQATT and SNEGSKA (reference sequence). This CDR3 reads CSVNGHSNQPQHF. CDR3 coding DNA: TGCAGTGTCAACGGCCATAGCAATCAGCCCCAGCATTTT.

Of note for this clonotype: Germline is not matched at one junction end, which may reflect a read error. V is TRBV7-6 and J is TRBJ2-3; D possibly corresponds to TRBD2 (5 bases). The CDR3 has 10 residues. Germline-derived CDR1 and CDR2 are SGHVS and FNYEAQ. The CDR3 DNA reads TGTGTCAGCAGCTTAGCGCCCCAGTATTTT. Translated, it gives CVSSLAPQYF.

This clonotype occurred a few times. This chain links TRBV7-9 with TRBJ1-1; D uncertain. Germline V gene lookup returns CDR1 SEHNR and CDR2 FQNEAQ (reference sequence). This CDR3 region has 15 residues. Between the trimmed V and J ends, which lost 3 bases and 1 base, there was a span of 12 bases. The CDR3 nucleotides are TGTGCCAGCAGCTTGTCTTTGGCCGAGAACACTGAAGCTTTCTTT. Encoded protein: CASSLSLAENTEAFF.

The rearrangement uses TRBV7-6 and TRBJ2-1; D may correspond to TRBD1 or TRBD2 (5 bases each). The CDR3 totals 13 residues. Trimming removed 5 bases from V and 10 bases from J, with 15 bases in between. Germline V CDR1 and CDR2: SGHVS, FNYEAQ. The CDR3 nucleotides read TGTGCCAGCAGCAAAGGGACGGAGAGGGAGCAGTTCTTC. Encoded protein: CASSKGTEREQFF.

The chain links TRBV20-1 to TRBJ2-3; D is unresolved. V lost 4 bases and J 0 bases, leaving 17 bases between the germline ends. The V gene's germline CDR1 is DFQATT and CDR2 SNEGSKA (reference sequence). The length of the CDR3 is 16 residues. The CDR3 is CSATFLEFSSTDTQYF. The CDR3 nucleotides read TGCAGTGCTACCTTCCTAGAATTTTCTAGCACAGATACGCAGTATTTT.

This chain joins TRBV12-3 or TRBV12-4 and TRBJ1-4, with TRBD1 as a possible D gene (5 bases). The CDR3 extends over 13 amino acids. Trimming removed 6 bases from V and 3 bases from J, with 8 bases in between. This CDR3 is CASRQGPNEKLFF. The CDR3 region has the DNA TGTGCCAGCAGGCAGGGCCCTAATGAAAAACTGTTTTTT.

The rearrangement joins TRBV29-1 to TRBJ2-3, with TRBD2 matching 9 bases. CDR3 length: 14 amino acids. V shed 2 bases and J 8 bases; nucleotides not matched to a gene: 8. CDR1 is SQVTM, CDR2 ANQGSEA, per germline. Written as DNA, the CDR3 is TGCAGCGTTGAATTAGGGCTAGCGGGGTCTACGCAGTATTTT. Amino acids: CSVELGLAGSTQYF.

This clonotype occurred a few times. The V call is TRBV6-2 or TRBV6-3, the J call TRBJ2-7; D may be TRBD2 (6 bases). The germline V and J ends were trimmed by 2 bases and 2 bases, with 13 bases remaining between them. Germline CDR1 MNHEY, CDR2 SVGEGT. CDR3 size: 15 residues. The CDR3 loop is CASSYTGGVPYEQYF. As DNA, the CDR3 is TGTGCCAGCAGTTACACAGGCGGGGTACCCTACGAGCAGTACTTC.

Ten or more counts support this clonotype. V gene TRBV7-3 combines with J gene TRBJ2-1; 8 nucleotides align to TRBD2. The junction had 2 bases not matched to a gene; V was cut back by 5 bases and J by 8 bases. This CDR3 spans 12 amino acids. Germline V gene data show CDR1 as SGHTA and CDR2 as FQGTGA. The CDR3 bases are TGTGCCAGCAGCCCCGGGGGGGATGAGCAGTTCTTC. It codes for CASSPGGDEQFF.

In its sample, this clonotype was seen a few times. This chain links TRBV4-2 with TRBJ1-1, with D possibly matching TRBD1 (5 bases). V shed 2 bases and J shed 4 bases, with 14 bases lying between them. Germline V CDR1 and CDR2: LGHNA, YNFKEQ. This CDR3 is built from 15 residues. The CDR3 DNA reads TGTGCCAGCAGCCAACCCTCGGGACTTGGCACTGAAGCTTTCTTT. Translation: CASSQPSGLGTEAFF.

J is TRBJ2-7 and V is TRBV2; D gene ambiguous. V lost 2 bases and J lost 0, with 14 bases in between. Germline V CDR1 and CDR2: SNHLY, FYNNEI. This CDR3 spans 16 amino acids. As DNA, the CDR3 is TGTGCCAGCAGTGAAAATAGTTGGTACCGCTCCTACGAGCAGTACTTC. Its translation: CASSENSWYRSYEQYF.

The chain combines TRBV3-1 with TRBJ1-1; D not resolved. Germline V gene lookup returns CDR1 LGHDT and CDR2 YNNKEL (reference sequence). V was cut by 0 bases and J by 6 bases, with 8 bases left in between. This CDR3 spans 13 amino acids. CDR3: CASSQDFTSEAFF. Written as DNA, the CDR3 is TGTGCCAGCAGCCAAGATTTTACATCTGAAGCTTTCTTT.

The chain joins TRBV7-7 to TRBJ1-6; D gene ambiguous. This CDR3 has 13 amino acids. The germline CDR1 and CDR2 sequences are SSHAT and FNYEAQ (reference sequence). Trimming took off 0 bases at V and 10 bases at J, with 7 bases between the two ends. CDR3 DNA: TGTGCCAGCAGCTTAGCGGAGCAGTCACCCCTCCACTTT. It encodes CASSLAEQSPLHF.

The rearrangement uses TRBV25-1 and TRBJ1-1; TRBD1 matches 7 bases. Germline trimming cut 4 bases from V and 3 bases from J; bases unmatched to any gene: 8. The CDR3 spans 15 residues. Per germline, CDR1 MGHDK and CDR2 SYGVNS. The CDR3 sequence: CASSGSPTGDTEAFF. The DNA for the CDR3 is TGTGCCAGCAGTGGGTCCCCCACAGGGGACACTGAAGCTTTCTTT.

The CDR3 DNA follows: TGTGCCAGCAGCTCCCGACACGGGAGAACAGATACGCAGTATTTT. It codes for CASSSRHGRTDTQYF. This chain joins TRBV7-3 and TRBJ2-3; possibly TRBD2 for D (6 bases). Trimming pared 4 bases from V and 3 bases from J, leaving 14 bases between. The CDR3 has 15 residues. Germline assignment: CDR1 SGHTA and CDR2 FQGTGA.

The chain has TRBV10-3 and TRBJ1-4; 7 positions match TRBD1. CDR1 is ENHRY and CDR2 is SYGVKD in the germline V gene. CDR3 size: 13 residues. Losses at the gene ends were 8 bases for V and 5 bases for J; bases not matched to a gene: 5. CDR3 region: CAISGTANEKLFF. In nucleotides, the CDR3 is TGTGCCATCTCCGGGACAGCGAATGAAAAACTGTTTTTT.

The table lists this clonotype with a few counts. The chain carries TRBV19 and TRBJ2-1; maybe TRBD2 (6 bases). Germline V gives CDR1 LNHDA, CDR2 SQIVND (reference sequence). CDR3 size: 17 residues. V was shortened by 3 bases and J by 0 bases, with 15 bases between the two germline ends. The CDR3 is CASSMSRRRGSYNEQFF. CDR3 DNA sequence: TGTGCCAGTAGTATGAGTAGGCGGCGGGGCTCCTACAATGAGCAGTTCTTC.